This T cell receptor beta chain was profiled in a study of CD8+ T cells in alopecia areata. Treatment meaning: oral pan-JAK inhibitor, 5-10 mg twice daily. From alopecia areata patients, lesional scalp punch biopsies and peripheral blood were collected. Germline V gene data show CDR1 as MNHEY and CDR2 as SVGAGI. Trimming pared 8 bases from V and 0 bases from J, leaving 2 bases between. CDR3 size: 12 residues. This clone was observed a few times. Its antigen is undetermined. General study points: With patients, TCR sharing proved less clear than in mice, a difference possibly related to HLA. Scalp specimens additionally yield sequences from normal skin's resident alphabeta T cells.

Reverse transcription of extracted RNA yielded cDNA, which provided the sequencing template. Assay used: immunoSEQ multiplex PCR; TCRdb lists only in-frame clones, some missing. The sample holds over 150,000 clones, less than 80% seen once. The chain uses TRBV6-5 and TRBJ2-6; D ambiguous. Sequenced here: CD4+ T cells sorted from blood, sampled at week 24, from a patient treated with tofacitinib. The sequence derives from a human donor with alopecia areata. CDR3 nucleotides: TGTGCCAGCCGCTCTGGGGCCAACGTCCTGACTTTC. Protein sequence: CASRSGANVLTF.